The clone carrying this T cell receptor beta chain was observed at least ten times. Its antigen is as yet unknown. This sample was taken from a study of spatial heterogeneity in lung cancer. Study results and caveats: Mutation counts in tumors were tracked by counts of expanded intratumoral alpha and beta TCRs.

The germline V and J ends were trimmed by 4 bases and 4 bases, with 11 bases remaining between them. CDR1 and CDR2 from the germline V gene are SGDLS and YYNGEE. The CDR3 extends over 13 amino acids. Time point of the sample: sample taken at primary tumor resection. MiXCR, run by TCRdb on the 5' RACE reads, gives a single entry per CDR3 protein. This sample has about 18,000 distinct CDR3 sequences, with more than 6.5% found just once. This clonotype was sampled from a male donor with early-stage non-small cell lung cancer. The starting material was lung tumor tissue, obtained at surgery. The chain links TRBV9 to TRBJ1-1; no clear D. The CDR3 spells CASSHTDRTEAFF. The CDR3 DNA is TGTGCCAGCAGCCACACCGACCGCACTGAAGCTTTCTTT.